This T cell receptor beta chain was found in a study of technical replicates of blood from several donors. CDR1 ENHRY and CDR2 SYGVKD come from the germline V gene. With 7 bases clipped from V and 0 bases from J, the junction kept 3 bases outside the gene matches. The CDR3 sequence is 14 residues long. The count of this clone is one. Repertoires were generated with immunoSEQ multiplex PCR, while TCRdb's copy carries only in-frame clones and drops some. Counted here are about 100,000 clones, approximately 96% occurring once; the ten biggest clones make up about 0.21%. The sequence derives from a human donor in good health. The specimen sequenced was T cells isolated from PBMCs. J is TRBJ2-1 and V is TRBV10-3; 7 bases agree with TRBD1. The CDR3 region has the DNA TGTGCCATCAAGGGGGCAAGCTCCTACAATGAGCAGTTCTTC. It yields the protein CAIKGASSYNEQFF.